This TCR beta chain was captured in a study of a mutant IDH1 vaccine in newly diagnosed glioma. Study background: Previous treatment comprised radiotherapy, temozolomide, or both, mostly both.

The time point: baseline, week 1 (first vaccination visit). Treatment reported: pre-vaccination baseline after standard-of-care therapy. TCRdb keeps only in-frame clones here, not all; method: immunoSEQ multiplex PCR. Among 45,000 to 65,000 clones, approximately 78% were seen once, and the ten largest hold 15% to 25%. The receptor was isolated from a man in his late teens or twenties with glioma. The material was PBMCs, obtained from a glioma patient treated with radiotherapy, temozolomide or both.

The CDR3 DNA is TGTGCCAGCAGCCCCCGGGAGGGTTCCTCCTACGAGCAGTACTTC. This gives the protein CASSPREGSSYEQYF. This chain links TRBV4-2 with TRBJ2-7, with 8 bases that match TRBD2. This CDR3 region has 15 residues. The V segment lost 4 bases and the J segment 0 bases; nucleotides outside the gene matches: 5. Germline CDR1 is LGHNA and CDR2 is YNFKEQ.